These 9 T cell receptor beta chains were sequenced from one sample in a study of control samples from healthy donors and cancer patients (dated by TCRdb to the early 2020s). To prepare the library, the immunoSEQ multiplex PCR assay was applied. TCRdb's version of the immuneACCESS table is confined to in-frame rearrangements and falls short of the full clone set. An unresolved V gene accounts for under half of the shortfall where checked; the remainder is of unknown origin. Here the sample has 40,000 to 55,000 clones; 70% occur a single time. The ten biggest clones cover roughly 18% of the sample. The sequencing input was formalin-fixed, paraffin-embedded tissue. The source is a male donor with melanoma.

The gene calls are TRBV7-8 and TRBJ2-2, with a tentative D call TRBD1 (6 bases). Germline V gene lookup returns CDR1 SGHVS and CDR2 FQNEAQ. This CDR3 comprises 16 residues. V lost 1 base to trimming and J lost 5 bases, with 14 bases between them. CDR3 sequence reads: CASSLGVRGMTGELFF. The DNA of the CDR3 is TGTGCCAGCAGCTTAGGGGTCAGGGGAATGACCGGGGAGCTGTTTTTT.

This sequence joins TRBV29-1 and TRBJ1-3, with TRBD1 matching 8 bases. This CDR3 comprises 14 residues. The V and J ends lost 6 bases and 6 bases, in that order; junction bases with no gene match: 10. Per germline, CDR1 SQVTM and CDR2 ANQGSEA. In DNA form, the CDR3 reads TGCAGCGTCACCACTGGGCAGGGGGCAAACACCATATATTTT. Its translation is CSVTTGQGANTIYF.

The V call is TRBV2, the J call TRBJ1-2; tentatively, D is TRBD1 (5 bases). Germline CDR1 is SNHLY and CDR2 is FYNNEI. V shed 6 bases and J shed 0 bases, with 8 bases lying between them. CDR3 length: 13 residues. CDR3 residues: CASRQDANYGYTF. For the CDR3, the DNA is TGTGCCAGCAGACAGGATGCTAACTATGGCTACACCTTC.

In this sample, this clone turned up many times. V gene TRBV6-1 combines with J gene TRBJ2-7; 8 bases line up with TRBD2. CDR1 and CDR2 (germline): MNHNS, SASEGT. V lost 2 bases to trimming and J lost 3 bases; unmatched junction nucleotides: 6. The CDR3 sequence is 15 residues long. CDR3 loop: CASSETSGRFYEQYF. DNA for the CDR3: TGTGCCAGCAGTGAAACCAGCGGGAGATTCTACGAGCAGTACTTC.

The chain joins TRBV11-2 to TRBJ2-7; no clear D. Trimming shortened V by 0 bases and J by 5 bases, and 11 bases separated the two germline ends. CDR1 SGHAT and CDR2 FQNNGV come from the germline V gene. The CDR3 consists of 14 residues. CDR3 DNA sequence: TGTGCCAGCAGCTTAGATTACCAGAGCCACGAGCAGTACTTC. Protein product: CASSLDYQSHEQYF.

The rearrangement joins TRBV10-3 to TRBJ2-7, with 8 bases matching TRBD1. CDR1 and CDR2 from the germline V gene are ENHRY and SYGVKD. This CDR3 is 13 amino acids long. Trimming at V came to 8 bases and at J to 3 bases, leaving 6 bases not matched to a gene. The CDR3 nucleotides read TGTGCCATCGGACAGGGCCCCGACTACGAGCAGTACTTC. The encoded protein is CAIGQGPDYEQYF.

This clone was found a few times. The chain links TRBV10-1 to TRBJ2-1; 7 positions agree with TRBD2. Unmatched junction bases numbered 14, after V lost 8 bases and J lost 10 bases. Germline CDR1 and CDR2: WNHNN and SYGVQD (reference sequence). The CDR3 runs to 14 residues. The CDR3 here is CASRLGGSVMEQFF. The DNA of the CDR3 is TGCGCCAGCCGCCTCGGCGGGAGTGTAATGGAGCAGTTCTTC.

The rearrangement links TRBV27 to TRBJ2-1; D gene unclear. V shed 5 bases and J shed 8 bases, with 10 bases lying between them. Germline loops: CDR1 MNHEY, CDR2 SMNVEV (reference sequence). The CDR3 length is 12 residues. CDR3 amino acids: CASSQVGYEQFF. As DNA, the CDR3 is TGTGCCAGCAGTCAGGTGGGGTATGAGCAGTTCTTC.

The CDR3 bases are TGTGCCAGCAGCAAGCCTCCGGATCGGGAGGGAAGCACAGATACGCAGTATTTT. Amino acid sequence: CASSKPPDREGSTDTQYF. This chain connects TRBV21-1 to TRBJ2-3; TRBD2 is the table's D call and was not checked against the DNA. TRBV21-1 is a documented pseudogene. This CDR3 spans 18 amino acids.